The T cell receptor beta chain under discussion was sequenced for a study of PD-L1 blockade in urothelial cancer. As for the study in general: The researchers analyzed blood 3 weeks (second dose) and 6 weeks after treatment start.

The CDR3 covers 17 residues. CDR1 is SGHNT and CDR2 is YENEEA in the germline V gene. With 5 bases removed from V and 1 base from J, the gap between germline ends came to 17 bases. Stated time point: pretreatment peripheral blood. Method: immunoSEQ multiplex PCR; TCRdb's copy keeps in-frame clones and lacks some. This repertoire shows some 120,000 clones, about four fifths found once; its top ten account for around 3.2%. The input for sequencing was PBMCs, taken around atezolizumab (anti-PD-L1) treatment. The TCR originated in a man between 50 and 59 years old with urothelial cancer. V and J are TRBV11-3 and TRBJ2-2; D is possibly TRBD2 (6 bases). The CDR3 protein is CASSRRPPGENTGELFF. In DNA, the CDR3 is TGTGCCAGCAGCCGCCGCCCTCCGGGGGAGAACACCGGGGAGCTGTTTTTT.